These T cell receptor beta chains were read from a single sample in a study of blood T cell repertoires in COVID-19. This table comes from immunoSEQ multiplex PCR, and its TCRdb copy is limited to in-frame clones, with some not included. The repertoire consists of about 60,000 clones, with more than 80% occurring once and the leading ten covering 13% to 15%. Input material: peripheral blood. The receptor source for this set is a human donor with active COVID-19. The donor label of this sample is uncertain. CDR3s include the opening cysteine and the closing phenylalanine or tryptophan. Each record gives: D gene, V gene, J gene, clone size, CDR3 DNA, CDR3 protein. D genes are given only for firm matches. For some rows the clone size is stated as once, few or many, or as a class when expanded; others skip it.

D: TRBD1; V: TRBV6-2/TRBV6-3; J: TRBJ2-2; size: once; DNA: TGTGCCAGCAGTTCAGGGACAGGGGCCCTCACCGGGGAGCTGTTTTTT; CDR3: CASSSGTGALTGELFF
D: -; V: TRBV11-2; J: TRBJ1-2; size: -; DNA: TGTGCCAGCAGCTTGAACGGGGATGGCTACACCTTC; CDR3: CASSLNGDGYTF
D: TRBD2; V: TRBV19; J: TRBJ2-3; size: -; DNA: TGTGCCAGTAGCAGACTAGCGGGGAGCACAGATACGCAGTATTTT; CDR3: CASSRLAGSTDTQYF
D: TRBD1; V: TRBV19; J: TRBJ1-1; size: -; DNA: TGTGCCAGTAGATCCGGGACAGGGGGCGGTGGCACTGAAGCTTTCTTT; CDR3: CASRSGTGGGGTEAFF
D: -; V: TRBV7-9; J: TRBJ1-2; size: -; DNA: TGTGCCAGCTCCCCCGATAGTAAGGGAGTGAGCTATGGCTACACCTTC; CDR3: CASSPDSKGVSYGYTF
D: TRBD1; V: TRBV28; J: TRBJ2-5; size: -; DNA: TGTGCCAGCTTGGGGACAGGGGGGACCCAGTACTTC; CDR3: CASLGTGGTQYF
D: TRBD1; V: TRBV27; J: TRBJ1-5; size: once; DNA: TGTGCCAGCAGTAACGGGGCAGGGGGCGCGAGAGGTAGCAATCAGCCCCAGCATTTT; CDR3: CASSNGAGGARGSNQPQHF
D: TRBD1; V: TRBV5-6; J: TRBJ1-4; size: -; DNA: TGTGCCAGCAGCTTGCCCGGGACAGGGGATGGCCTGGGGGGAAAACTGTTTTTT; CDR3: CASSLPGTGDGLGGKLFF
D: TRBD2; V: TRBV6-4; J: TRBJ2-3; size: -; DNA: TGTGCCAGCAGTGAGCGGGGGGGCACAGATACGCAGTATTTT; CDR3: CASSERGGTDTQYF
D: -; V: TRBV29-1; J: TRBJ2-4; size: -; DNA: TGCAGCGCCGAGTGGGGCCCTGCCAAAAACATTCAGTACTTC; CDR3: CSAEWGPAKNIQYF
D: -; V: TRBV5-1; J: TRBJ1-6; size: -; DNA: TGCGCCAGCAGCACCCGGACCGTTGGAGGTTCACCCCTCCACTTT; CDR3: CASSTRTVGGSPLHF
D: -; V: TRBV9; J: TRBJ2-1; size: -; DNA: TGTGCCAGCACCCCACCAGGCAGATCCTACAATGAGCAGTTCTTC; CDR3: CASTPPGRSYNEQFF
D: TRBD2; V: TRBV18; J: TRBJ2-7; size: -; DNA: TGTGCCAGCTCGTCGACTAGCGGGTCCTCCTACGAGCAGTACTTC; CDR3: CASSSTSGSSYEQYF
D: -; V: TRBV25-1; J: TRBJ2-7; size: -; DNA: TGTGCCAGCAGTGGGCAGGGAATGGGAGAGCAGTACTTC; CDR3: CASSGQGMGEQYF
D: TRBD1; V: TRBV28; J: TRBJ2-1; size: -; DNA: TGTGCCAGCAGTTGGGGACAGTACAATGAGCAGTTCTTC; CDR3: CASSWGQYNEQFF
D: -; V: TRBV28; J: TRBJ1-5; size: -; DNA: TGTGCCAGCAGACGCTCCTCTCTAAGGACAGTTAGCAATCAGCCCCAGCATTTT; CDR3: CASRRSSLRTVSNQPQHF
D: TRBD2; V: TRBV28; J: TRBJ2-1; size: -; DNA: TGTGCCAGCAGTTTGGGCGGGAGGCCCAGCAATGAGCAGTTCTTC; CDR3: CASSLGGRPSNEQFF
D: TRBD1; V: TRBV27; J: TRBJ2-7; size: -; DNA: TGTGCCAGCAGGTCGACAGGGGGCTCCTACGAGCAGTACTTC; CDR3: CASRSTGGSYEQYF
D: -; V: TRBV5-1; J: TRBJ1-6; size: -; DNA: TGCGCCAGCAGCTTGTACTCCTATAATTCACCCCTCCACTTT; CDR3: CASSLYSYNSPLHF
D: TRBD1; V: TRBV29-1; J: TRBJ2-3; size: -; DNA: TGCAGCGTTGACGGACAGGGCGGCACAGATACGCAGTATTTT; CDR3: CSVDGQGGTDTQYF
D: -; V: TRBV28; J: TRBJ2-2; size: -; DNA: TGTGCCAGCAGTCCCTACGGGGGGCCCGGAACCGGGGAGCTGTTTTTT; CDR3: CASSPYGGPGTGELFF
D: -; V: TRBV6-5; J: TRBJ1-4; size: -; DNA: TGTGCCAGCAGTTACGACAGGCCGACTAATGAAAAACTGTTTTTT; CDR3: CASSYDRPTNEKLFF